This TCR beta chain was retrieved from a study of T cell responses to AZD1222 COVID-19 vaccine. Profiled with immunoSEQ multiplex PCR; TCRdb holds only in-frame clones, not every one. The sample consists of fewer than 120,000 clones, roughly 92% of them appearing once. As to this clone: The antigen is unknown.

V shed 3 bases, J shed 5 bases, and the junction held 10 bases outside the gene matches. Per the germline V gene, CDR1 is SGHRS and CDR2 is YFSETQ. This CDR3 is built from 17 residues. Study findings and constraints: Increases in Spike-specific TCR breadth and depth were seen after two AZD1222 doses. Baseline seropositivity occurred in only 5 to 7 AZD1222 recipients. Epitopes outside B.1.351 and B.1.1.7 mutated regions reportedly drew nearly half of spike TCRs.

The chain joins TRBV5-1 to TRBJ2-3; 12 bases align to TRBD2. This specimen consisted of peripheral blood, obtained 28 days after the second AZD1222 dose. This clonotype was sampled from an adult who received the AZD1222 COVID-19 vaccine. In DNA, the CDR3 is TGCGCCAGCAGCTCCGGACTAGCGGGGACTACCGTAGATACGCAGTATTTT. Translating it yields CASSSGLAGTTVDTQYF.